The 24 T cell receptor beta chains given below trace back to one sample, sequenced in a study of blood T cell repertoires in COVID-19. Sequencing used immunoSEQ multiplex PCR; TCRdb keeps in-frame clones, though not all of them. The sample contains roughly 71,000 clones, 86% of which appear only once. Input material: peripheral blood. All receptors come from a man aged 30 to 39 with acute or convalescent COVID-19.

This chain links TRBV7-9 with TRBJ1-1; D call uncertain. CDR1 is SEHNR and CDR2 is FQNEAQ in the germline V gene (reference sequence). The V end lost 3 bases, the J end lost 7 bases, and 9 bases lay between the germline ends. The CDR3 extends over 12 amino acids. CDR3 DNA: TGTGCCAGCAGCTTTGAACGGGGTGAAGCTTTCTTT. Its translation is CASSFERGEAFF. The variable domain in full, with the rest retrieved from reference TRBV7-9 and TRBJ1-1, is DTGVSQNPRHKITKRGQNVTFRCDPISEHNRLYWYRQTLGQGPEFLTYFQNEAQLEKSRLLSDRFSAERPKGSFSTLEIQRTEQGDSAMYLCASSFERGEAFFGQGTRLTVV.

This rearrangement joins TRBV12-3 or TRBV12-4 to TRBJ1-1, with 7 bases that match TRBD1. The junction had 6 bases not matched to a gene; V was cut back by 7 bases and J by 4 bases. This CDR3 comprises 13 residues. CDR3 sequence (DNA): TGTGCCAGCACCCAAAACAGGGGCACTGAAGCTTTCTTT. Translation gives CASTQNRGTEAFF.

This chain joins TRBV4-2 and TRBJ2-1; 10 bases align to TRBD2. The CDR3 length is 17 residues. Germline-derived CDR1 and CDR2 are LGHNA and YNFKEQ. V lost 2 bases, J lost 3 bases, and 7 bases stayed unmatched. The CDR3 DNA follows: TGTGCCAGCAGCCAATCGAGCGGGGGGGCCATCTACAATGAGCAGTTCTTC. Its translation is CASSQSSGGAIYNEQFF.

This chain joins TRBV30 and TRBJ1-1; D ambiguous. CDR3 length: 11 residues. From germline, CDR1 is GTSNPN and CDR2 SVGIG (reference sequence). Trimming removed 0 bases at V and 6 bases at J, with 5 bases between. In nucleotides, the CDR3 is TGTGCCTGGAGTGTTCTAGCTGAAGCTTTCTTT. Translated, it gives CAWSVLAEAFF.

The chain joins TRBV3-1 (or the pseudogene TRBV3-2) to TRBJ2-2, with a possible D match to TRBD2 (6 bases). V shed 0 bases and J shed 4 bases, with 21 bases lying between them. The CDR3 runs to 19 residues. Germline CDR1 reads LGHDT; CDR2 reads YNNKEL (reference sequence). The CDR3 DNA reads as TGTGCCAGCAGCCAAGATTCCGGGCGGGGCAGACTCCTCACCGGGGAGCTGTTTTTT. Encoded protein: CASSQDSGRGRLLTGELFF.

This clone was found a few times. This chain's CDR3 is CASSLRGSYNEQFF. The CDR3 nucleotides read TGTGCCAGCAGCCTTCGGGGCTCCTACAATGAGCAGTTCTTC. The V gene is TRBV3-1 (or the pseudogene TRBV3-2), the J gene TRBJ2-1; possibly TRBD2 for D (5 bases). Germline CDR1 is LGHDT and CDR2 is YNNKEL (reference sequence). V shed 4 bases and J shed 0 bases, with 7 bases lying between them. The CDR3 sequence is 14 residues long.

The chain carries TRBV7-2 and TRBJ2-3, with a possible D match to TRBD2 (6 bases). CDR1 and CDR2 from the germline V gene are SGHTA and FQGNSA. V lost 0 bases to trimming and J lost 3 bases, with 7 bases between them. The CDR3 runs to 14 residues. CDR3 sequence: CASSLAGGTDTQYF. The CDR3 bases are TGTGCCAGCAGCTTAGCGGGGGGAACAGATACGCAGTATTTT.

This clone has a single count. V is TRBV2 and J is TRBJ1-4; D might be TRBD1 (6 bases). Germline loops: CDR1 SNHLY, CDR2 FYNNEI. V shed 7 bases and J shed 8 bases, with 14 bases lying between them. The CDR3 has 13 residues. The CDR3 is CASNRGRGEKLFF. The DNA for the CDR3 is TGTGCCAGCAATAGGGGGAGAGGGGAAAAACTGTTTTTT. Looking up the rest from reference TRBV2 and TRBJ1-4 gives the full variable domain: EPEVTQTPSHQVTQMGQEVILRCVPISNHLYFYWYRQILGQKVEFLVSFYNNEISEKSEIFDDQFSVERPDGSNFTLKIRSTKLEDSAMYFCASNRGRGEKLFFGSGTQLSVL.

V gene TRBV5-8 combines with J gene TRBJ2-1, with D maybe TRBD2 (5 bases). This CDR3 is 13 amino acids long. V lost 1 base and J lost 4, with 6 bases in between. The V gene's germline CDR1 is SGHTS and CDR2 YDEGEE. The CDR3 nucleotides read TGTGCCAGCAGCTTGAGACTATACAATGAGCAGTTCTTC. Protein product: CASSLRLYNEQFF.

The gene calls are TRBV9 and TRBJ2-3; D ambiguous. CDR1 SGDLS and CDR2 YYNGEE come from the germline V gene. The CDR3 is made up of 15 amino acids. Trimming pared 4 bases from V and 0 bases from J, leaving 12 bases between. CDR3 protein: CASSLAGSSTDTQYF. In nucleotides, the CDR3 is TGTGCCAGCAGCCTTGCCGGGTCTAGCACAGATACGCAGTATTTT.

This clone was seen a single time. V usage is TRBV19 and J usage is TRBJ2-7; D possibly corresponds to TRBD1 (5 bases). The germline V gene encodes CDR1 LNHDA and CDR2 SQIVND (reference sequence). Trimming pared 5 bases from V and 1 base from J, leaving 15 bases between. The CDR3 is made up of 15 amino acids. This chain's CDR3 is CASSPGSQKSYEQYF. CDR3 bases: TGTGCCAGTAGTCCAGGGTCACAGAAGTCCTACGAGCAGTACTTC. The variable domain in full, completed from reference TRBV19 and TRBJ2-7, reads DGGITQSPKYLFRKEGQNVTLSCEQNLNHDAMYWYRQDPGQGLRLIYYSQIVNDFQKGDIAEGYSVSREKKESFPLTVTSAQKNPTAFYLCASSPGSQKSYEQYFGPGTRLTVT.

The chain couples TRBV7-8 to TRBJ2-3; TRBD1 aligns across 7 bases. CDR1 is SGHVS and CDR2 is FQNEAQ in the germline V gene. This CDR3 is 17 amino acids long. Trimming took 1 base from V and 4 from J; bases not matched to a gene: 11. The CDR3 protein is CASSLVSYRGRADTQYF. The CDR3, as DNA: TGTGCCAGCAGCTTAGTATCGTACAGGGGCAGGGCAGATACGCAGTATTTT. The full variable domain, rest sourced from reference TRBV7-8 and TRBJ2-3, is GAGVSQSPRYKVAKRGQDVALRCDPISGHVSLFWYQQALGQGPEFLTYFQNEAQLDKSGLPSDRFFAERPEGSVSTLKIQRTQQEDSAVYLCASSLVSYRGRADTQYFGPGTRLTVL.

V usage is TRBV3-1 (or the pseudogene TRBV3-2) and J usage is TRBJ1-1, with D hard to call. Trimming left V 3 bases short and J 0 bases short, with 2 bases between. Per germline, CDR1 LGHDT and CDR2 YNNKEL (reference sequence). There are 12 residues in the CDR3. CDR3 coding DNA: TGTGCCAGCAGCCACATGAACACTGAAGCTTTCTTT. Its translation: CASSHMNTEAFF.

V gene TRBV5-4 combines with J gene TRBJ1-1; perhaps TRBD1 as D (6 bases). The CDR3 contains 13 residues. V was pared by 3 bases and J by 1 base, with 7 bases between. CDR1 and CDR2 (germline): SGHNT, YYREEE (reference sequence). CDR3 loop: CASSWDKNTEAFF. Written as DNA, the CDR3 is TGTGCCAGCAGCTGGGACAAGAACACTGAAGCTTTCTTT.

CDR3 nucleotides: TGTGCCAGCAGCCGGACAGGGGGTTATGGCTACACCTTC. It is translated as CASSRTGGYGYTF. The V call is TRBV12-3 or TRBV12-4, the J call TRBJ1-2, with 10 bases fitting TRBD1. V was pared by 6 bases and J by 5 bases, with 3 bases of the junction left unmatched. The CDR3 is 13 residues long.

The chain links TRBV20-1 to TRBJ1-5; TRBD1 might be the D (6 bases). CDR3 length equals 16 residues. Germline CDR1 and CDR2: DFQATT and SNEGSKA (reference sequence). The V end was cut by 3 bases, the J end by 0 bases, with 15 bases between. The CDR3 DNA reads TGCAGTGCTAGTAGGGGGGGCGCTCCTAGCAATCAGCCCCAGCATTTT. This gives the protein CSASRGGAPSNQPQHF.

This sequence joins TRBV10-1 and TRBJ2-5; TRBD2 matches at 9 bases. Per germline, CDR1 WNHNN and CDR2 SYGVQD (reference sequence). V lost 3 bases, J lost 1 base, and 0 bases stayed unmatched. The CDR3 loop spans 14 amino acids. CDR3 bases: TGCGCCAGCAGTGATAGCGGGGGCCAAGAGACCCAGTACTTC. This encodes CASSDSGGQETQYF.

The chain combines TRBV9 with TRBJ1-3; 7 nucleotides match TRBD1. Germline V lookup: CDR1 SGDLS, CDR2 YYNGEE. With V trimmed by 3 bases and J by 4 bases, 10 bases remained unmatched. CDR3 length: 16 residues. CDR3 nucleotide sequence: TGTGCCAGCAGCGAGGTGGACAGGCCACCGGGAAACACCATATATTTT. It specifies CASSEVDRPPGNTIYF. Looking up the rest from reference TRBV9 and TRBJ1-3 gives the full variable domain: DSGVTQTPKHLITATGQRVTLRCSPRSGDLSVYWYQQSLDQGLQFLIQYYNGEERAKGNILERFSAQQFPDLHSELNLSSLELGDSALYFCASSEVDRPPGNTIYFGEGSWLTVV.

This chain joins TRBV7-9 and TRBJ1-2; D not resolved. Germline CDR1 SEHNR, CDR2 FQNEAQ (reference sequence). With 3 bases removed from V and 8 bases from J, the gap between germline ends came to 16 bases. This CDR3 has 14 residues. This CDR3 is CASSLIQVSGGYTF. The CDR3 DNA is TGTGCCAGCAGCTTGATACAAGTCAGTGGCGGCTACACCTTC.

CDR3 nucleotides: TGTGCCAGCAGTGCCACGACAGGGGGCAGTGAAGCTTTCTTT. This sequence encodes CASSATTGGSEAFF. This rearrangement joins TRBV2 to TRBJ1-1, with TRBD1 identical over 10 bases. Germline V lookup: CDR1 SNHLY, CDR2 FYNNEI. This CDR3 contains 14 residues. With V trimmed by 4 bases and J by 7 bases, 6 bases remained unmatched.

DNA of the CDR3: TGTGCCAGGGGGATCGGAGACAGGGGAATAGATACGCAGTATTTT. Amino acids: CARGIGDRGIDTQYF. The gene calls are TRBV2 and TRBJ2-3; TRBD1 matches at 8 bases. This CDR3 region has 15 residues. The ends lost 9 bases at V and 5 bases at J; junction bases unmatched: 13. The germline V gene encodes CDR1 SNHLY and CDR2 FYNNEI.

The chain couples TRBV5-1 to TRBJ2-2, with 10 bases lining up with TRBD1. The ends lost 0 bases at V and 9 bases at J; junction bases unmatched: 11. Germline loops: CDR1 SGHRS, CDR2 YFSETQ. This CDR3 region has 17 residues. The chain's CDR3 is CASSLALTGGMVRELFF. The CDR3 DNA is TGCGCCAGCAGCTTGGCCTTGACAGGGGGCATGGTCCGGGAGCTGTTTTTT.

The V and J genes are TRBV6-5 and TRBJ1-1; no reliable D call. The CDR3 runs 13 residues. V lost 7 bases, J lost 3 bases, and 12 bases lay in between. The V gene's germline CDR1 is MNHEY and CDR2 SVGAGI. CDR3 region: CASMRSADTEAFF. The CDR3 nucleotides are TGTGCCAGCATGCGGTCGGCGGACACTGAAGCTTTCTTT.

CDR3 sequence: CASSVEAATGELFF. In DNA form, the CDR3 reads TGTGCCAGCAGCGTAGAAGCCGCCACCGGGGAGCTGTTTTTT. This rearrangement joins TRBV9 to TRBJ2-2; no definite D call. Germline V gene sequence: CDR1 SGDLS, CDR2 YYNGEE. This CDR3 is 14 amino acids long. With 0 bases removed from V and 4 bases from J, the gap between germline ends came to 7 bases.